Listed below are T cell receptor beta chains from one sample, sequenced in a study of T cells after yellow fever vaccination. From the 5' RACE reads, TCRdb called clonotypes with MiXCR, one entry per CDR3 protein. The data contain 230,000 or so distinct CDR3 sequences, 6.7% of them singletons. The sequences come from CD4+ T cells sorted from PBMCs, collected on the day of the yellow fever booster vaccination. The receptors here all came from a man under 40 who received the YFV17D yellow fever vaccine. Both conserved end residues are part of each CDR3. Fields, in order: V gene, J gene, CDR3 protein.

>TRBV10-1|TRBJ2-7
CASSESGRSYEQYF
>TRBV5-1|TRBJ2-1
CASSSGTGERSYNEQFF
>TRBV7-2|TRBJ2-1
CASSPKVEQFF
>TRBV20-1|TRBJ2-5
CSARGQGAAQYF
>TRBV29-1|TRBJ2-5
CSVASMAQETQYF
>TRBV2|TRBJ2-7
CASSVPGQGNF
>TRBV19|TRBJ1-5
CASSGTAMNQPQHF
>TRBV7-9|TRBJ2-1
CASSLTGTVLNEQFF
>TRBV5-1|TRBJ2-1
CASTEQGGNYNEQFF
>TRBV12-3/TRBV12-4|TRBJ2-3
CASSFSPPGTDTQYF
>TRBV5-4|TRBJ2-6
CASSFGGRSSGANVLTF